The 7 T cell receptor beta chains below were found in one sample sequenced in a study of CD8 T cells in Susac syndrome. The RNA input was roughly 0.45 to 1 ug, and it was reverse transcribed with random hexamers. MiXCR, run by TCRdb on the immunoSEQ multiplex PCR reads, gives a single entry per CDR3 protein. The repertoire holds 100,000 or so distinct CDR3 sequences, with around 94% as singletons. Sequencing was done on a sample of CD4+ T cells from PBMCs. Every receptor here comes from a human donor with Susac syndrome.

The chain has TRBV3-1 and TRBJ2-5; D gene ambiguous. Looked up from germline, CDR1 is LGHDT and CDR2 is YNNKEL (reference sequence). V was cut by 1 base and J by 2 bases, with 8 bases left in between. The CDR3 sequence is 14 residues long. As DNA, the CDR3 is TGTGCCAGCAGCCAAGGGCGGATACAAGAGACCCAGTACTTC. This encodes CASSQGRIQETQYF.

This clonotype was recorded once. V gene TRBV13 combines with J gene TRBJ2-5, with a possible D match to TRBD1 (6 bases). There are 14 residues in the CDR3. The ends were cut back, 0 bases at V and 2 bases at J, with 7 bases in the middle. The germline gives CDR1 PRHDT, CDR2 FYEKMQ (reference sequence). CDR3 sequence: CASSLGDRQETQYF. In DNA form, the CDR3 reads TGTGCCAGCAGCTTAGGGGACAGACAAGAGACCCAGTACTTC. The full variable domain, in which reference TRBV13 and TRBJ2-5 provide the parts outside the CDR3, is AAGVIQSPRHLIKEKRETATLKCYPIPRHDTVYWYQQGPGQDPQFLISFYEKMQSDKGSIPDRFSAQQFSDYHSELNMSSLELGDSALYFCASSLGDRQETQYFGPGTRLLVL.

V and J are TRBV2 and TRBJ2-7; weak D call: TRBD2 (5 bases). Germline V gene data show CDR1 as SNHLY and CDR2 as FYNNEI. Trimming took off 4 bases at V and 5 bases at J, with 9 bases between the two ends. The CDR3 spans 12 residues. The CDR3, as DNA: TGTGCCAGCAGTGGCCGAGGGCACGAGCAGTACTTC. Protein sequence: CASSGRGHEQYF. The full variable domain, completed using reference TRBV2 and TRBJ2-7, is EPEVTQTPSHQVTQMGQEVILRCVPISNHLYFYWYRQILGQKVEFLVSFYNNEISEKSEIFDDQFSVERPDGSNFTLKIRSTKLEDSAMYFCASSGRGHEQYFGPGTRLTVT.

V gene TRBV20-1 combines with J gene TRBJ2-5; D possibly corresponds to TRBD1 (6 bases). This CDR3 region has 13 residues. CDR1 and CDR2 from the germline V gene are DFQATT and SNEGSKA (reference sequence). V lost 6 bases and J 1 base, leaving 12 bases between the germline ends. The CDR3 sequence: CSALGQVQETQYF. The CDR3 DNA reads as TGCAGTGCCTTGGGACAAGTCCAAGAGACCCAGTACTTC.

This chain links TRBV15 with TRBJ2-3; the D is unclear. Germline CDR1 reads LNHNV; CDR2 reads YYDKDF (reference sequence). The CDR3 consists of 12 residues. Deletions cut 0 bases from V and 5 bases from J, with 3 bases between. In DNA, the CDR3 is TGTGCCACCAGCAGAGATAGAGATACGCAGTATTTT. Its protein is CATSRDRDTQYF.

The chain uses TRBV12-3 or TRBV12-4 and TRBJ2-2; 9 bases are a match to TRBD2. V was pared by 3 bases and J by 8 bases, with 7 bases of the junction left unmatched. The CDR3 has 15 amino acids. As DNA, the CDR3 is TGTGCCAGCAGTTTGATAGCGGGGGCCCGGGGGGAGCTGTTTTTT. It specifies CASSLIAGARGELFF.

The rearrangement uses TRBV30 and TRBJ2-7; 8 positions agree with TRBD1. CDR1 is GTSNPN, CDR2 SVGIG, per germline (reference sequence). J gave up 2 bases and V 6 bases, and 9 bases lay outside the gene matches. This CDR3 spans 14 amino acids. CDR3 coding DNA: TGTGCCTGTATTCCGGGACAGGATCCCTACGAGCAGTACTTC. Protein product: CACIPGQDPYEQYF. The whole variable domain, remainder taken from reference TRBV30 and TRBJ2-7, is SQTIHQWPATLVQPVGSPLSLECTVEGTSNPNLYWYRQAAGRGLQLLFYSVGIGQISSEVPQNLSASRPQDRQFILSSKKLLLSDSGFYLCACIPGQDPYEQYFGPGTRLTVT.